This entry is about one T cell receptor beta chain. The target of this receptor is not known. Qualities for individual bases were not recorded, and no much larger clone is one base off. To prepare the library, the immunoSEQ multiplex PCR assay was applied. Held by TCRdb, this immuneACCESS table contains in-frame sequences only and omits some clones. Under half of the omission traces to an unresolved V gene where checked; the cause of the rest is unknown. The sample table shows under 150,000 clones, and roughly nine tenths are seen once. The ten largest clones add up to roughly 14% of the sample. The data were obtained in a study of PD-1 blockade in mismatch repair-deficient tumors (dated by TCRdb to about 2017). Notes on the research overall: The trial enrolled 86 consecutive patients with more than ten mismatch repair-deficient cancer types between 2013 and September 2016, all previously treated and progressing. Tumor-associated T cell clones in the peripheral blood of patients responding to PD-1 blockade were tracked using deep sequencing of TCR CDR3 regions. General findings and caveats noted by the study authors: Clones residing in the tumor, which were often undetectable in blood before treatment, expanded quickly after pembrolizumab and then contracted, generally before radiologic responses.

Mismatch repair deficiency was established in every enrolled patient by polymerase chain reaction or immunohistochemistry. TCR sequencing was carried out for three patients who responded to pembrolizumab therapy. The phase II trial prospectively evaluated PD-1 blockade with pembrolizumab in advanced mismatch repair-deficient cancers, independent of tissue of origin. Peripheral blood T cell samples were collected serially, before PD-1 blockade began and at several time points afterward. Blood sampling times were expressed in weeks after the first pembrolizumab dose. The germline V gene (reference sequence) provides CDR1 GTSNPN and CDR2 SVGIG. Reading from cysteine to phenylalanine, the CDR3 counts 14 amino acids. CDR3 DNA is the only sequence kept; it has 42 bases, read in frame from the first base. V is trimmed back by 4 bases and J by 3 bases, and the junction contains 5 bases that no gene match accounts for.

The chain employs TRBV30 and TRBJ2-7, with 11 bases matching TRBD2. This sample comprised peripheral blood, obtained 44 weeks after starting pembrolizumab. This receptor was taken from an adult with mismatch repair-deficient cancer. The CDR3 amino acid sequence is: CAWTSGRIHYEQYF. The DNA sequence is TGTGCCTGGACTAGCGGGAGGATCCACTACGAGCAGTACTTC. With the portions outside the CDR3 filled from the reference TRBV30 and TRBJ2-7 genes, the complete variable region becomes SQTIHQWPATLVQPVGSPLSLECTVEGTSNPNLYWYRQAAGRGLQLLFYSVGIGQISSEVPQNLSASRPQDRQFILSSKKLLLSDSGFYLCAWTSGRIHYEQYFGPGTRLTVT.